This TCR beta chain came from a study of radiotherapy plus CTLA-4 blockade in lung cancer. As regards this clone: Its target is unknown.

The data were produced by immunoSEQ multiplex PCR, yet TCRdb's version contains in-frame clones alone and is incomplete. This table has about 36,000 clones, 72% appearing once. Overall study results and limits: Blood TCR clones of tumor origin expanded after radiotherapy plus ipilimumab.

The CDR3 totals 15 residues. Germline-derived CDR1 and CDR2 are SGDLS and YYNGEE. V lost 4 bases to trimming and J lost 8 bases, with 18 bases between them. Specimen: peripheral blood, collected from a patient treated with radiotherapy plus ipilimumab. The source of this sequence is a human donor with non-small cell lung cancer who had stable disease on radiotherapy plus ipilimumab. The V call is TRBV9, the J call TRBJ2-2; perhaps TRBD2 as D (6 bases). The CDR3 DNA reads TGTGCCAGCAGCCCCCGGGGGACCCATTGGGGGGAGCTGTTTTTT. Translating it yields CASSPRGTHWGELFF.